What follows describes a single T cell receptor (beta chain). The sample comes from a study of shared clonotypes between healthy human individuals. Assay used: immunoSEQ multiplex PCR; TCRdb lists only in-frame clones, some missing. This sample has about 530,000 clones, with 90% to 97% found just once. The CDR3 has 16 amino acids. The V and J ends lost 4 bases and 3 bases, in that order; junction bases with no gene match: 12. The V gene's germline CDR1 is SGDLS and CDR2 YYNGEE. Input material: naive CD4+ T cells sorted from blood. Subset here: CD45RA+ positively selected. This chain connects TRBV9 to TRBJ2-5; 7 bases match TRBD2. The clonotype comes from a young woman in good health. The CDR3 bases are TGTGCCAGCAGCCCTCACGTGTCTAGCGGTAAAGAGACCCAGTACTTC. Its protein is CASSPHVSSGKETQYF.